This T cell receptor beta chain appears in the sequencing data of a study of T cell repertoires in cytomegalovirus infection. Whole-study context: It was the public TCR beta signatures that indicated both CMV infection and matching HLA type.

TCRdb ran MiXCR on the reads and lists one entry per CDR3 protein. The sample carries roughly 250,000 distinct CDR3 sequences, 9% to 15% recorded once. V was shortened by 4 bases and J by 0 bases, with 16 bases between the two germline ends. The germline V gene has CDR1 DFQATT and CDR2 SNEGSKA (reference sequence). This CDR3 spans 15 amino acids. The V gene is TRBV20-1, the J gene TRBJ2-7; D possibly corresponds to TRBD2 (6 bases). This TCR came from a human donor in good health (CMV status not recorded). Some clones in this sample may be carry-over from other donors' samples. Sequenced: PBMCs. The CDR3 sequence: CSAKYGRGRSYEQYF. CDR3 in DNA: TGCAGTGCTAAGTACGGGCGGGGCCGCTCCTACGAGCAGTACTTC.